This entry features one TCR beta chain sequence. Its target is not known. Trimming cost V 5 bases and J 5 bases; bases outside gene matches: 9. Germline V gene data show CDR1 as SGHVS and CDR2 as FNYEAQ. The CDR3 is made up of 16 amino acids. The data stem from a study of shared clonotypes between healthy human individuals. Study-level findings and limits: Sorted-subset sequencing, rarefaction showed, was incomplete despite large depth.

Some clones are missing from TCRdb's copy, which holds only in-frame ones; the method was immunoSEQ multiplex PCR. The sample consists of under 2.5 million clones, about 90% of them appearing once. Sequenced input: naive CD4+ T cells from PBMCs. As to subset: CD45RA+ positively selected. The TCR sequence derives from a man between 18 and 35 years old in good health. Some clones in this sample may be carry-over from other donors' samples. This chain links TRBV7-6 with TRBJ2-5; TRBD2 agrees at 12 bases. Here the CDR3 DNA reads TGTGCCAGCAGCCCCCGACTAGCGGGAGCTCGGGAGACCCAGTACTTC. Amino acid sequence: CASSPRLAGARETQYF. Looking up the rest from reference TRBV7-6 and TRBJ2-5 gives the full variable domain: GAGVSQSPRYKVTKRGQDVALRCDPISGHVSLYWYRQALGQGPEFLTYFNYEAQQDKSGLPNDRFSAERPEGSISTLTIQRTEQRDSAMYRCASSPRLAGARETQYFGPGTRLLVL.